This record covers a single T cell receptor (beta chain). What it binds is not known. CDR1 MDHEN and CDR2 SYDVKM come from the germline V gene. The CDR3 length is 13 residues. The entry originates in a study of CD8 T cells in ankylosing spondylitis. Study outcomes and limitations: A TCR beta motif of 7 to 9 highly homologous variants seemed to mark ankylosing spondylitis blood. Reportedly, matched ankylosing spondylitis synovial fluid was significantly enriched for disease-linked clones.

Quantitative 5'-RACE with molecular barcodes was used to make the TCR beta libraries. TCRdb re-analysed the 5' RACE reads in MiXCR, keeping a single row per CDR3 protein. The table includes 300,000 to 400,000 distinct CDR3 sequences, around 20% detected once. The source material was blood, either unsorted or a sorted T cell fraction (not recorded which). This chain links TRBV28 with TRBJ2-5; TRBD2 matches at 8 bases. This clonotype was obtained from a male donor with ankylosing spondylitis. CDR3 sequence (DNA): TGTGCGGGTAGCGGGACCGTAAGGGAGACCCAGTACTTC. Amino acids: CAGSGTVRETQYF.